The 17 T cell receptor beta chains reported below all come from one sample, sequenced in a study of T cell responses to AZD1222 COVID-19 vaccine. Assay used: immunoSEQ multiplex PCR; TCRdb lists only in-frame clones, some missing. This sample has 120,000 or so clones, with approximately 85% found just once. The specimen was peripheral blood, collected on day 0 of MenACWY control vaccination. The receptors originated from an adult in good health.

This chain joins TRBV6-5 and TRBJ1-4, with TRBD1 matching over 8 bases. Trimming cost V 0 bases and J 7 bases; bases outside gene matches: 4. The CDR3 spans 15 residues. Germline V lookup: CDR1 MNHEY, CDR2 SVGAGI. CDR3 loop: CASSYSLQGGEKLFF. The CDR3 DNA is TGTGCCAGCAGTTACTCCCTACAGGGGGGTGAAAAACTGTTTTTT.

This chain uses TRBV2 with TRBJ2-1; 10 bases are shared with TRBD2. The V gene's germline CDR1 is SNHLY and CDR2 FYNNEI. The CDR3 spans 16 residues. V was pared by 6 bases and J by 3 bases, with 8 bases of the junction left unmatched. DNA of the CDR3: TGTGCCAGCAGAGCTAGGACTAGCGGATACTACAATGAGCAGTTCTTC. Translating it yields CASRARTSGYYNEQFF.

The chain has TRBV5-1 and TRBJ2-7; 8 bases agree with TRBD1. This CDR3 is built from 16 residues. V shed 2 bases and J 2 bases; nucleotides not matched to a gene: 9. Germline V gene sequence: CDR1 SGHRS, CDR2 YFSETQ. This chain's CDR3 is CASSLFWTGLTYEQYF. Here the CDR3 DNA reads TGCGCCAGCAGCTTATTCTGGACAGGGCTTACCTACGAGCAGTACTTC.

The chain has TRBV6-1 and TRBJ2-1; 7 bases match TRBD1. V lost 4 bases to trimming and J lost 4 bases; unmatched junction nucleotides: 10. The CDR3 consists of 16 residues. Germline lookup yields CDR1 MNHNS and CDR2 SASEGT. The CDR3 coding sequence is TGTGCCAGCAGTGCGTTATCCGGGACAGCTTACAATGAGCAGTTCTTC. It encodes CASSALSGTAYNEQFF.

The chain combines TRBV24-1 with TRBJ1-1; 9 nucleotides match TRBD1. CDR3 size: 16 residues. Germline CDR1 reads KGHDR; CDR2 reads SFDVKD. Trimming cost V 5 bases and J 4 bases; bases outside gene matches: 10. CDR3 nucleotide sequence: TGTGCCACCAGTGGCGGGACAGGGCCACTGGGCACTGAAGCTTTCTTT. Its protein product is CATSGGTGPLGTEAFF.

The chain combines TRBV5-4 with TRBJ2-2; D is unresolved. The CDR3 extends over 13 amino acids. CDR1 and CDR2 from the germline V gene are SGHNT and YYREEE (reference sequence). The germline V and J ends were trimmed by 4 bases and 5 bases, with 9 bases remaining between them. CDR3 sequence: CASSETDTGELFF. DNA for the CDR3: TGTGCCAGCAGCGAGACGGATACCGGGGAGCTGTTTTTT.

This clone came up once. The CDR3 DNA is TGTGCCAGCTCACCGGAGAGGGGTAAGAAGCAGTACTTC. Translation gives CASSPERGKKQYF. The chain links TRBV18 to TRBJ2-7; D may be TRBD1 or TRBD2 (5 bases each). The CDR3 loop spans 13 amino acids. V dropped 3 bases and J dropped 8 bases, with 14 bases sitting between them. Germline lookup yields CDR1 KGHSH and CDR2 LQKENI.

The chain carries TRBV12-3 or TRBV12-4 and TRBJ1-2; unclear D gene. The V end was cut by 1 base, the J end by 5 bases, with 8 bases between. The CDR3 has 13 residues. CDR3 coding DNA: TGTGCCAGCAGTTTAGAACTTTTTTATGGCTACACCTTC. Residues: CASSLELFYGYTF.

The chain couples TRBV5-1 to TRBJ2-7; D not resolved. The germline V gene has CDR1 SGHRS and CDR2 YFSETQ. This CDR3 is built from 13 residues. V was shortened by 0 bases and J by 7 bases, with 11 bases between the two germline ends. The CDR3 coding sequence is TGCGCCAGCAGCTTGGGGATCTTCGAGGAGCAGTACTTC. It specifies CASSLGIFEEQYF.

The CDR3 sequence is CASSPDAPSSYEQYF. CDR3 coding DNA: TGCGCCAGCAGCCCCGATGCCCCGAGCTCCTACGAGCAGTACTTC. The chain combines TRBV5-1 with TRBJ2-7; D call uncertain. V was pared by 4 bases and J by 0 bases, with 14 bases between. The germline gives CDR1 SGHRS, CDR2 YFSETQ. This CDR3 has 15 residues.

The chain combines TRBV6-5 with TRBJ2-7, with D possibly matching TRBD1 (7 bases). Germline V lookup: CDR1 MNHEY, CDR2 SVGAGI. V was clipped by 2 bases and J by 6 bases, with 17 bases between them. The CDR3 sequence is 15 residues long. CDR3 amino acids: CASSYGGTASLEQYF. The CDR3 DNA reads as TGTGCCAGCAGTTACGGAGGGACAGCAAGCCTCGAGCAGTACTTC.

This rearrangement joins TRBV10-2 to TRBJ2-3, with no clear D. Germline V CDR1 and CDR2: WSHSY, SAAADI. The CDR3 length is 12 residues. Deletions cut 6 bases from V and 0 bases from J, with 4 bases between. The CDR3 here is CASRRSTDTQYF. CDR3 nucleotides: TGCGCCAGCAGGCGTAGCACAGATACGCAGTATTTT.

This clone was detected only a few times. One end of the junction varies from germline; a read error may be responsible. The chain recombines TRBV28 with TRBJ2-7; D tentatively fits TRBD1 or TRBD2 (7 bases each). Germline V gives CDR1 MDHEN, CDR2 SYDVKM. CDR3 length equals 12 residues. CDR3 DNA: TGTGCCAGCAGTCCGATCCAGGGGGGGTTCACATTC. This codes for CASSPIQGGFTF.

This chain joins TRBV5-4 and TRBJ1-2, with D possibly matching TRBD1 (5 bases). Germline V gives CDR1 SGHNT, CDR2 YYREEE (reference sequence). The CDR3 runs to 13 residues. The V end lost 4 bases, the J end lost 7 bases, and 14 bases lay between the germline ends. The CDR3 loop is CASSPGGSGGYTF. Here the CDR3 DNA reads TGTGCCAGCAGCCCCGGGGGGTCGGGTGGCTACACCTTC.

The chain recombines TRBV7-9 with TRBJ1-5; D gene ambiguous. CDR3 length equals 17 residues. V lost 5 bases to trimming and J lost 3 bases, with 20 bases between them. The germline V gene has CDR1 SEHNR and CDR2 FQNEAQ (reference sequence). The CDR3 is CASSPITPSRYNQPQHF. CDR3 DNA sequence: TGTGCCAGCAGCCCCATTACCCCCAGCAGATACAATCAGCCCCAGCATTTT.

This chain joins TRBV5-1 and TRBJ2-4; 7 positions agree with TRBD2. Losses at the gene ends were 0 bases for V and 0 bases for J; bases not matched to a gene: 6. Germline V lookup: CDR1 SGHRS, CDR2 YFSETQ. The CDR3 is 17 amino acids. CDR3 DNA: TGCGCCAGCAGCTTGGGGACGGGAGGTTTAGCCAAAAACATTCAGTACTTC. Its protein product is CASSLGTGGLAKNIQYF.

The chain has TRBV15 and TRBJ2-3, with D tentatively TRBD1 or TRBD2 (5 bases each). V lost 8 bases to trimming and J lost 2 bases, with 14 bases between them. The CDR3 has 14 residues. CDR1 and CDR2 from the germline V gene are LNHNV and YYDKDF (reference sequence). Here the CDR3 reads CATLDSGHTDTQYF. DNA for the CDR3: TGTGCCACCCTGGACTCTGGACACACAGATACGCAGTATTTT. The whole variable domain, filled in from reference TRBV15 and TRBJ2-3, reads DAMVIQNPRYQVTQFGKPVTLSCSQTLNHNVMYWYQQKSSQAPKLLFHYYDKDFNNEADTPDNFQSRRPNTSFCFLDIRSPGLGDTAMYLCATLDSGHTDTQYFGPGTRLTVL.